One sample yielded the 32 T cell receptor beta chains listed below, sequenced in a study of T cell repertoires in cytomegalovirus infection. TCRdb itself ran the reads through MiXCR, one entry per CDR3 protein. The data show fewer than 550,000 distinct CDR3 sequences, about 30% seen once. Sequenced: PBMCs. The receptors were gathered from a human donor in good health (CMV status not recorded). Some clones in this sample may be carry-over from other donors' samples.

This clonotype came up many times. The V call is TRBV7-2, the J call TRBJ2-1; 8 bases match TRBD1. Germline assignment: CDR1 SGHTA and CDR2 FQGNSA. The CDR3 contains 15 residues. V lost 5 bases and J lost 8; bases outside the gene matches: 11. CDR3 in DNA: TGTGCCAGCAGCAACTCGGGACAGGTCTGGGATGAGCAGTTCTTC. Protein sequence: CASSNSGQVWDEQFF.

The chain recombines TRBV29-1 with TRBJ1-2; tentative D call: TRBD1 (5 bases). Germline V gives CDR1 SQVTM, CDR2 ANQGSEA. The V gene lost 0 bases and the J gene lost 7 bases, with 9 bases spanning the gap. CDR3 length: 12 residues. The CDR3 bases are TGCAGCGTTGAAGAGGGGGTCTTTGGCTACACCTTC. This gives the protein CSVEEGVFGYTF.

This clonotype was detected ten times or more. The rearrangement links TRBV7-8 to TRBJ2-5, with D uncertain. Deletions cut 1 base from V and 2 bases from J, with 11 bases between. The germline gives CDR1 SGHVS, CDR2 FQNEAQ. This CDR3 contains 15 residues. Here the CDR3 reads CASSLVVPPQETQYF. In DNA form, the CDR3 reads TGTGCCAGCAGCTTAGTTGTGCCCCCACAAGAGACCCAGTACTTC.

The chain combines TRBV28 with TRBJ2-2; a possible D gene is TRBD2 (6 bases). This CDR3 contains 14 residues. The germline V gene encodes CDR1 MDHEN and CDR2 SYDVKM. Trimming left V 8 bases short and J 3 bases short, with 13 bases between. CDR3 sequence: CASERVGYTGELFF. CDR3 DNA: TGTGCCAGCGAGCGGGTAGGGTACACCGGGGAGCTGTTTTTT.

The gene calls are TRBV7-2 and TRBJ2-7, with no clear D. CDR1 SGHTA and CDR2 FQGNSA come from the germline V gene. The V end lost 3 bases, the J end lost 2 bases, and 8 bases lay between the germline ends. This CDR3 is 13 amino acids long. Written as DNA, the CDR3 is TGTGCCAGCAGCTTCCGGTGGCCCTACGAGCAGTACTTC. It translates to CASSFRWPYEQYF.

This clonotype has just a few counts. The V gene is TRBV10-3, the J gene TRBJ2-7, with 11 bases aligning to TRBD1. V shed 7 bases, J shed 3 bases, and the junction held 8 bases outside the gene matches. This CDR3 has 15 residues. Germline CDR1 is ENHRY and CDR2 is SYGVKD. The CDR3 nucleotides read TGTGCCATCACCCCGTCCGGGACAGGGGGCTACGAGCAGTACTTC. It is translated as CAITPSGTGGYEQYF.

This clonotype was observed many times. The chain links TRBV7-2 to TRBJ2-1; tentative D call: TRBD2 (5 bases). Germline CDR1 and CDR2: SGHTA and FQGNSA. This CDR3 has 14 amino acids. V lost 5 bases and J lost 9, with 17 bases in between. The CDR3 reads CASSPPSLVGEQFF. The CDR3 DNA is TGTGCCAGCAGCCCACCCTCACTAGTTGGTGAGCAGTTCTTC.

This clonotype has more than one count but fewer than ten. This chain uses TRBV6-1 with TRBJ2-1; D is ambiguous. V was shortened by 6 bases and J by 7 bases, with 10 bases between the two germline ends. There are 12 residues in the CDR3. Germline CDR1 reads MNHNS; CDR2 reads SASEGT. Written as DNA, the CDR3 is TGTGCCAGCAGCCCCAATTTGAATGAGCAGTTCTTC. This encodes CASSPNLNEQFF.

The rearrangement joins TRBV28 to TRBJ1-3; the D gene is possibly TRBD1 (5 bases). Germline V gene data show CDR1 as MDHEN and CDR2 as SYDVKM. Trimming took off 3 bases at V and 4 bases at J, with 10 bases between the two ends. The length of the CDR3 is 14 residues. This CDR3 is CASSFQGVGNTIYF. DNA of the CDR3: TGTGCCAGCAGTTTTCAAGGGGTAGGAAACACCATATATTTT.

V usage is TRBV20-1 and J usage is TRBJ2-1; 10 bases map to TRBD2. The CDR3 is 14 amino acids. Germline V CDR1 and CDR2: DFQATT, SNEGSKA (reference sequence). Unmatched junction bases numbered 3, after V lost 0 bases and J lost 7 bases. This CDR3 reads CSAREPGLANEQFF. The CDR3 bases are TGCAGTGCTAGAGAGCCGGGACTAGCGAATGAGCAGTTCTTC.

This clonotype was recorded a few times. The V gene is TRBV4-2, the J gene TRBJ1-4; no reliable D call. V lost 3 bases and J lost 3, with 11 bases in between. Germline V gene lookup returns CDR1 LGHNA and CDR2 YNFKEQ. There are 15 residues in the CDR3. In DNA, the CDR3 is TGTGCCAGCAGCCAGGTAGCCGGGCCTAATGAAAAACTGTTTTTT. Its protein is CASSQVAGPNEKLFF.

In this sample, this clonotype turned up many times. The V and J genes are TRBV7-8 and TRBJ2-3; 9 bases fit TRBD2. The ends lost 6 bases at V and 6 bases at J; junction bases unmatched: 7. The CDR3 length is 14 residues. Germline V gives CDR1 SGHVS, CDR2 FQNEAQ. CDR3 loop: CASSSGTSSDTQYF. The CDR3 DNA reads TGTGCCAGCAGTTCCGGGACTAGCAGTGATACGCAGTATTTT.

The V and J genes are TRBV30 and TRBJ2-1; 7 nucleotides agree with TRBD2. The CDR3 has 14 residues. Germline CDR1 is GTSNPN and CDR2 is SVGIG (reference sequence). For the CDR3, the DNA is TGTGCTGGGGGTAGAGCGGGGAGCTACAATGAGCAGTTCTTC. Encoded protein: CAGGRAGSYNEQFF.

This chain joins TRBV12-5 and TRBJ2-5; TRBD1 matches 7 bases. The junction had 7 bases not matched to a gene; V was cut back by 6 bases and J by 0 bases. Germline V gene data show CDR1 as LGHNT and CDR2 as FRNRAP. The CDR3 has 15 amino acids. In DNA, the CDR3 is TGTGCTAGTGGCTCCGGGACAGTCAACCAAGAGACCCAGTACTTC. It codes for CASGSGTVNQETQYF.

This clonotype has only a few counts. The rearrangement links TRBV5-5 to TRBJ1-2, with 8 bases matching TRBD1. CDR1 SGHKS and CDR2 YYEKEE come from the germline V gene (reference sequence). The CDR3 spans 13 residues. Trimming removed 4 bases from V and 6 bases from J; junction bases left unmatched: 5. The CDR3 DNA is TGTGCCAGCAGCCCCAGGGGGCAGGATGGCTACACCTTC. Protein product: CASSPRGQDGYTF.

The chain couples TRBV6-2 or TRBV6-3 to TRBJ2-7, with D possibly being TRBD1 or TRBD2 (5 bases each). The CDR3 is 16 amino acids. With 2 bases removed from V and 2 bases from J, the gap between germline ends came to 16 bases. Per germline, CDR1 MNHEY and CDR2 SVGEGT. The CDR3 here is CASSYTPTGDAYEQYV. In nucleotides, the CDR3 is TGTGCCAGCAGTTACACACCTACCGGGGACGCCTACGAGCAGTACGTC.

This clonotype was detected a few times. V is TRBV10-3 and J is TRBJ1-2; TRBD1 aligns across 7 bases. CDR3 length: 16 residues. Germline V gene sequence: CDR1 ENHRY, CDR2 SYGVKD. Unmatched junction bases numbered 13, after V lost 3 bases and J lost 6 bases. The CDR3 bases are TGTGCCATCAGTGATCCGACCGGGACAGTGAGCGATGGCTACACCTTC. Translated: CAISDPTGTVSDGYTF.

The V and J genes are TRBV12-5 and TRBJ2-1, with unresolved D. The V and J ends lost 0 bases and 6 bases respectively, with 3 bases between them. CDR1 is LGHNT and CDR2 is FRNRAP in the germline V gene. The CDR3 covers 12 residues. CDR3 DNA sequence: TGTGCTAGTGGTTTGGTGACCAATGAGCAGTTCTTC. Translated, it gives CASGLVTNEQFF.

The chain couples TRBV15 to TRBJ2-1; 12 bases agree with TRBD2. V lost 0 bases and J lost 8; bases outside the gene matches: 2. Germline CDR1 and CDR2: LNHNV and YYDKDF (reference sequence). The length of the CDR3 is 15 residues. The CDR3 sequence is CATSRDLAGGYEQFF. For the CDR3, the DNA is TGTGCCACCAGCAGAGACCTAGCGGGAGGGTATGAGCAGTTCTTC.

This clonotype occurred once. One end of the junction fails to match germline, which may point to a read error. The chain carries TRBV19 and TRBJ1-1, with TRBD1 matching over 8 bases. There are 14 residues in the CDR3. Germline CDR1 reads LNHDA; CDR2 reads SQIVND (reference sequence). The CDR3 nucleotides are TGTGCCGGTAGACCGGTCAGGGGGCGGACTGAAGCTTTCTTT. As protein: CAGRPVRGRTEAFF.

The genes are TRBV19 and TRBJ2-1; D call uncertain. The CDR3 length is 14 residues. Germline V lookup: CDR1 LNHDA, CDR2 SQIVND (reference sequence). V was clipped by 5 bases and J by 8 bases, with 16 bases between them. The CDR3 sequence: CASSVGTYAYEQFF. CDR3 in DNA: TGTGCCAGTAGTGTAGGAACCTATGCTTATGAGCAGTTCTTC. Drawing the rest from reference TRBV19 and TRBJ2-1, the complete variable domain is DGGITQSPKYLFRKEGQNVTLSCEQNLNHDAMYWYRQDPGQGLRLIYYSQIVNDFQKGDIAEGYSVSREKKESFPLTVTSAQKNPTAFYLCASSVGTYAYEQFFGPGTRLTVL.

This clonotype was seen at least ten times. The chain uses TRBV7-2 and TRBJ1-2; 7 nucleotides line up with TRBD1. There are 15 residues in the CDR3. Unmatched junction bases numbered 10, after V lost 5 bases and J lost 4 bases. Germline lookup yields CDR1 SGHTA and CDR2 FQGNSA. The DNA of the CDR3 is TGTGCCAGCAGCATACAGGGGCGCGGGAGCTATGGCTACACCTTC. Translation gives CASSIQGRGSYGYTF. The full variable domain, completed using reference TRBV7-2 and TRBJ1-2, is GAGVSQSPSNKVTEKGKDVELRCDPISGHTALYWYRQSLGQGLEFLIYFQGNSAPDKSGLPSDRFSAERTGGSVSTLTIQRTQQEDSAVYLCASSIQGRGSYGYTFGSGTRLTVV.

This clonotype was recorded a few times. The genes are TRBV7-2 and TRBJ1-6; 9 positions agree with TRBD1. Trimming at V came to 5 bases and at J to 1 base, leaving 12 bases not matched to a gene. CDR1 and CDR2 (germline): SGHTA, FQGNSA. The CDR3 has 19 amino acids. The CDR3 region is CASSRTGGSGFSYNSPLHF. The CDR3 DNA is TGTGCCAGCAGCCGTACAGGGGGCTCGGGTTTTTCCTATAATTCACCCCTCCACTTT.

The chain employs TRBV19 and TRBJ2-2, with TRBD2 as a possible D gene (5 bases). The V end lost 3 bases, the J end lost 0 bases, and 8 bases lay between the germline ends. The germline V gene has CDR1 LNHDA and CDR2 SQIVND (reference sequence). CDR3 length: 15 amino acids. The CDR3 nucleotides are TGTGCCAGTAGTATTCCGGGAACGAACACCGGGGAGCTGTTTTTT. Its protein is CASSIPGTNTGELFF. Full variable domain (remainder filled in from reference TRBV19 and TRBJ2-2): DGGITQSPKYLFRKEGQNVTLSCEQNLNHDAMYWYRQDPGQGLRLIYYSQIVNDFQKGDIAEGYSVSREKKESFPLTVTSAQKNPTAFYLCASSIPGTNTGELFFGEGSRLTVL.

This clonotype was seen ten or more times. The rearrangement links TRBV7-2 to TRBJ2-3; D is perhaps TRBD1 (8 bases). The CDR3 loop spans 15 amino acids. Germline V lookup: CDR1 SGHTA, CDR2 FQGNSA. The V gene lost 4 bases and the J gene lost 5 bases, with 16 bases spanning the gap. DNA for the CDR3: TGTGCCAGCAGCTCAGGGGGCGGGAGTGTAGATACGCAGTATTTT. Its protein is CASSSGGGSVDTQYF.

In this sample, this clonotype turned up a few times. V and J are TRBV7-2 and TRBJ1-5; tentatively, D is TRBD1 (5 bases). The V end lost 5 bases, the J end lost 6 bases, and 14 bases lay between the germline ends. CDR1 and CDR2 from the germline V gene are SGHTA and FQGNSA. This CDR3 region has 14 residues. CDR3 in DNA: TGTGCCAGCAGCCTCCACGGCGGGGGTCAGCCCCAGCATTTT. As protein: CASSLHGGGQPQHF.

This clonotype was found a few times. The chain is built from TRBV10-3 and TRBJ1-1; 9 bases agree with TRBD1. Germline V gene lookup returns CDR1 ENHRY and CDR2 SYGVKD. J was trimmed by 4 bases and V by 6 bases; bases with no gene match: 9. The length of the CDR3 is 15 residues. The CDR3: CAIRGILTGGTEAFF. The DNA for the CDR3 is TGTGCCATCAGGGGGATTCTGACAGGGGGCACTGAAGCTTTCTTT.

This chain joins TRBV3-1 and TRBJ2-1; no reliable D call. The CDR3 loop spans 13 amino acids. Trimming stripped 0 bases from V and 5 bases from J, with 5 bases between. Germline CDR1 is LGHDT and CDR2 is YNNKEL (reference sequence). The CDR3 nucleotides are TGTGCCAGCAGCCAAGACCCCAACAATGAGCAGTTCTTC. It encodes CASSQDPNNEQFF.

CDR3 bases: TGTGCCAGCTCACCAAAAGAGGGTACTGAAGCTTTCTTT. Protein: CASSPKEGTEAFF. This chain links TRBV18 with TRBJ1-1; D gene unclear. The CDR3 totals 13 residues. The V end lost 2 bases, the J end lost 5 bases, and 9 bases lay between the germline ends. Germline V gene sequence: CDR1 KGHSH, CDR2 LQKENI.

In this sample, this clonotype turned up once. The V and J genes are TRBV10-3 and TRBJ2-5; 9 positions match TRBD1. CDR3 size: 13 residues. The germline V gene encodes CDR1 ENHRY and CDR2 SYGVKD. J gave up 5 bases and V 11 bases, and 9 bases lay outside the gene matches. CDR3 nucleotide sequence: TGTGCCTCCAACAGGGGGCGAGGGGAGACCCAGTACTTC. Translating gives CASNRGRGETQYF.

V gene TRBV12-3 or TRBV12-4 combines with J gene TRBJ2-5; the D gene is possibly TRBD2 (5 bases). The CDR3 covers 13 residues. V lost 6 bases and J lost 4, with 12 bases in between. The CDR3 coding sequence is TGTGCCAGCAGCCCTCGGGAACGAGAGACCCAGTACTTC. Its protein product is CASSPRERETQYF.

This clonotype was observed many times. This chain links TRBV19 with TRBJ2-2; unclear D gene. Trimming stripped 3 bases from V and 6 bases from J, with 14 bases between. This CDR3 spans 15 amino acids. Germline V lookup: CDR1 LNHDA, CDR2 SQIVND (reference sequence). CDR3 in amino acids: CASSITGFRAGELFF. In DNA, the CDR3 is TGTGCCAGTAGTATTACCGGGTTTAGGGCCGGGGAGCTGTTTTTT.